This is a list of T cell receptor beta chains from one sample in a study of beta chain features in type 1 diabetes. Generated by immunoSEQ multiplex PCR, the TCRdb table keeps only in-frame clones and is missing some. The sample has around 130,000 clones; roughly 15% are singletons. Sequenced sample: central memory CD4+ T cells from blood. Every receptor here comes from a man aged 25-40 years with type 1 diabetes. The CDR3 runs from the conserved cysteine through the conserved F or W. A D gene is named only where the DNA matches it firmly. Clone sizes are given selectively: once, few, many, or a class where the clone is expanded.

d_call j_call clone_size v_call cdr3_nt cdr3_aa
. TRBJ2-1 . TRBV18 TGTGCCAGCTCACCGGCAGGAAGCTCCTACAATGAGCAGTTCTTC CASSPAGSSYNEQFF
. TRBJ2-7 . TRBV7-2 TGTGCCAGCAGCTTAAGGGGACCCCCCTACGAGCAGTACTTC CASSLRGPPYEQYF
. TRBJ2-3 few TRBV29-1 TGCAGCGTGGGGGTGAATACGCAGTATTTT CSVGVNTQYF
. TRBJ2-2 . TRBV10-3 TGTGCCATCAGACCCGACAGGCGGAACACCGGGGAGCTGTTTTTT CAIRPDRRNTGELFF
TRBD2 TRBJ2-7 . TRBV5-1 TGCGCCAGCAATAGGACTAGCGGGGACGAGCAGTACTTC CASNRTSGDEQYF
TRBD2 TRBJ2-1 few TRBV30 TGTGCCTGGAAGAAGCGGGGGGGCATTAATGAGCAGTTCTTC CAWKKRGGINEQFF
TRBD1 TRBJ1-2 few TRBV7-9 TGTGCCAGCACTGGACAGGGTTTCTATGGCTACACCTTC CASTGQGFYGYTF
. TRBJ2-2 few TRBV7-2 TGTGCCAGCAGCTTAGTGACCACCGGGGAGCTGTTTTTT CASSLVTTGELFF
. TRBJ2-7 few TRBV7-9 TGTGCCAGCAGCGCACACTACGAGCAGTACTTC CASSAHYEQYF
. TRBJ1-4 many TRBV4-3 TGCGCCAGCAGCCAAGGGGGAGCGTGGCCCGGGAATGAAAAACTGTTTTTT CASSQGGAWPGNEKLFF
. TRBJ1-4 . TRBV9 TGTGCCAGCAGCCAAGATAATGAGGAAAAACTGTTTTTT CASSQDNEEKLFF
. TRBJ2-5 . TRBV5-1 TGCGCCAGCAGCTCGGGGGAGACCCAGTACTTC CASSSGETQYF
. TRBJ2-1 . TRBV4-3 TGCGCCAGCAGCCAACTACACAGGGATTTGGACAATGAGCAGTTCTTC CASSQLHRDLDNEQFF
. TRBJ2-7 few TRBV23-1 TGCGCCAGCAGTCATCGGAGGGGGATGAACGAGCAGTACTTC CASSHRRGMNEQYF
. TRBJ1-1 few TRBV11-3 TGTGCCAGCAGCCCGGGACAATACACTGAAGCTTTCTTT CASSPGQYTEAFF
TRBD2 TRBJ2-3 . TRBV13 TGTGCCAGCAGCTTCCGAGCGGGGGGCGGAAATACGCAGTATTTT CASSFRAGGGNTQYF
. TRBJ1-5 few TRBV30 TGTGCCTGGAGGGGCCCCAACATTTTACAGCCCCAGCATTTT CAWRGPNILQPQHF
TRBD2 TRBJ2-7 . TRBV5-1 TGCGCCAGCAGCCCCCTGGTAGCGGGGGAGGAGGAGCAGTACTTC CASSPLVAGEEEQYF
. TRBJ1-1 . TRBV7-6 TGTGCCAGCAGCGGAGACGTGAACACTGAAGCTTTCTTT CASSGDVNTEAFF
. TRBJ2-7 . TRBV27 TGTGCCAGCAGTTTAGGACATACCTTCTACGAGCAGTACTTC CASSLGHTFYEQYF
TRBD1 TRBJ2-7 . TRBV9 TGTGCCAGCAGCGTACGGACAGGGCTAGTCGACGAGCAGTACTTC CASSVRTGLVDEQYF
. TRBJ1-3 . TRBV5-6 TGTGCCAGCAGCTTTAGCTCTGGAAACACCATATATTTT CASSFSSGNTIYF
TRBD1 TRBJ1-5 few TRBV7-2 TGTGCCAGCAGCACGCACAGGGGGTCCAGCAATCAGCCCCAGCATTTT CASSTHRGSSNQPQHF
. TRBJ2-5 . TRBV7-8 TGTGCCAGCAGCCCGTCGAGGACCCAAGAGACCCAGTACTTC CASSPSRTQETQYF
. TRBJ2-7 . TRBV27 TGTGCCAGCAGTTCGGCCCCCGGAAACTCCTACGAGCAGTACTTC CASSSAPGNSYEQYF
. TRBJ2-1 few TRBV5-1 TGCGCCAGCAGCCGGGGACACAATGAGCAGTTCTTC CASSRGHNEQFF
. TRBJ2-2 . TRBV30 TGTGCCTGGAGGCGACAGGACAGCACCGGGGAGCTGTTTTTT CAWRRQDSTGELFF
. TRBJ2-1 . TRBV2 TGTGCCAGCAGTAGTGTGGTCCGGGGATATAATGAGCAGTTCTTC CASSSVVRGYNEQFF
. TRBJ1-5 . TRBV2 TGTGCCAGCAGCCCATTCAGGGATCAGCCCCAGCATTTT CASSPFRDQPQHF
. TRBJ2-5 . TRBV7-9 TGTGCCAGCAGCCCCCGGGACTTAGAAGGAGAGACCCAGTACTTC CASSPRDLEGETQYF
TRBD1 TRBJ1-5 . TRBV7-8 TGTGCCAGCAGCACGGACAGGGCACAACAGCCCCAGCATTTT CASSTDRAQQPQHF